This T cell receptor (beta chain) was found in a study of T-cell reconstitution after alpha-beta-depleted transplantation in children. The TCRbeta library was prepared with unique molecular identifiers. One entry per CDR3 protein results from TCRdb running MiXCR on the PCR reads. In the table there are about 400,000 distinct CDR3 sequences, 20% of which are singletons. The V end lost 3 bases, the J end lost 1 base, and 12 bases lay between the germline ends. CDR3 size: 16 residues. J is TRBJ2-2 and V is TRBV12-3 or TRBV12-4, with D perhaps TRBD2 (6 bases). The sequence was obtained from a human donor who donated a stem cell graft to a child with acute myeloid leukemia. The specimen was PBMCs from the stem cell graft donor, collected from the stem cell graft. The CDR3 coding sequence is TGTGCCAGCAGTTTGGGTGTGGGAGGGAACACCGGGGAGCTGTTTTTT. This encodes CASSLGVGGNTGELFF.